The 4 T cell receptor beta chains given below trace back to one sample, sequenced in a study of blood T cell repertoires in COVID-19. Measured with immunoSEQ multiplex PCR; TCRdb has only the in-frame clones, and not every one. The sample comprises 140,000 to 150,000 clones, 60% to 80% of which are singletons, and approximately 8% rests with the top ten. The material sequenced was peripheral blood. These receptors all stem from a man aged 50 to 59 with active or convalescent COVID-19.

This clone has a handful of counts. The chain combines TRBV5-1 with TRBJ2-6; D is undetermined. This CDR3 comprises 18 residues. The germline V gene encodes CDR1 SGHRS and CDR2 YFSETQ. V lost 1 base and J lost 0, with 14 bases in between. This chain's CDR3 is CASSLQPGITSGANVLTF. The CDR3 DNA is TGCGCCAGCAGCTTGCAGCCGGGTATAACCTCTGGGGCCAACGTCCTGACTTTC.

The chain is built from TRBV10-3 and TRBJ1-2; weak D call: TRBD1 (5 bases). The CDR3 consists of 13 residues. V was pared by 7 bases and J by 6 bases, with 15 bases between. Per the germline V gene, CDR1 is ENHRY and CDR2 is SYGVKD. The CDR3 spells CAITRAGRDGYTF. CDR3 DNA sequence: TGTGCCATCACTCGGGCGGGGCGTGATGGCTACACCTTC.

Here the CDR3 reads CASSVGQLATDTQYF. CDR3 in DNA: TGTGCCAGCAGCGTCGGACAACTGGCAACAGATACGCAGTATTTT. The chain combines TRBV9 with TRBJ2-3; maybe TRBD1 (5 bases). The V gene's germline CDR1 is SGDLS and CDR2 YYNGEE. CDR3 length equals 15 residues. V lost 2 bases to trimming and J lost 3 bases, with 13 bases between them.

The V gene is TRBV5-1, the J gene TRBJ2-1, with a weak D call TRBD1 (5 bases). Between the trimmed V and J ends, which lost 1 base and 8 bases, there was a span of 13 bases. Germline V lookup: CDR1 SGHRS, CDR2 YFSETQ. This CDR3 contains 14 residues. The CDR3 sequence is CASSLLQWGDEQFF. The CDR3 DNA follows: TGCGCCAGCAGCTTGTTACAGTGGGGCGATGAGCAGTTCTTC.